This is a list of T cell receptor beta chains from one sample in a study of PD-1 blockade in classical Hodgkin lymphoma. Repertoires were generated with immunoSEQ multiplex PCR, while TCRdb's copy carries only in-frame clones and drops some. The data contain about 8,800 clones, roughly 82% of them singletons. The sample consisted of peripheral blood mononuclear cells (PBMCs), taken before the fourth cycle of nivolumab. These TCRs come from a human donor with classical Hodgkin lymphoma. The CDR3 runs from the conserved cysteine through the conserved F or W. Some rows have no size entry. The others give once, few or many, or a class for an expanded clone.

J | size | V | CDR3
TRBJ2-1 | - | TRBV19 | CACRRSAFNEQFF
TRBJ1-2 | - | TRBV29-1 | CSVEVGRTGSNNGYTF
TRBJ1-5 | - | TRBV30 | CAWSRDRDPLGNQPQHF
TRBJ2-3 | once | TRBV5-1 | CASSRQSDTDTQYF
TRBJ2-5 | - | TRBV29-1 | CSAYQGAETQYF
TRBJ1-1 | - | TRBV7-9 | CASSLARDNTEAFF
TRBJ2-7 | - | TRBV18 | CASSPIHTSGGNGEQYF
TRBJ2-7 | few | TRBV19 | CASNTGTGVIKQYF
TRBJ2-3 | - | TRBV5-1 | CASSRGSEDTQYF
TRBJ1-2 | - | TRBV29-1 | CSVGGQGGYGYTF
TRBJ1-1 | once | TRBV2 | CASISRRAGIRTEAFF
TRBJ1-3 | - | TRBV6-5 | CASSYRSSGNTIYF
TRBJ2-6 | - | TRBV5-1 | CASSLVPGASGANVLTF
TRBJ1-1 | - | TRBV4-2 | CASSQGGGFDTEAFF
TRBJ2-7 | - | TRBV6-1 | CASSDDRVGEQYF
TRBJ2-7 | - | TRBV28 | CASSGTGVTYEQYF
TRBJ2-3 | - | TRBV10-3 | CAISKDSYSTDTQYF
TRBJ2-7 | - | TRBV5-4 | CVSSWTSAGSYEQYF
TRBJ2-2 | - | TRBV7-9 | CASSLLGTLGELFF
TRBJ1-1 | - | TRBV4-2 | CASSLRGSQGSKRNTEAFF
TRBJ1-1 | - | TRBV7-3 | CASSPGENTEAFF
TRBJ2-5 | few | TRBV28 | CASSFLSDQETQYF
TRBJ1-3 | - | TRBV5-1 | CASSWRGATDGNTIYF
TRBJ2-1 | - | TRBV11-2 | CASRPIKSSYNEQFF
TRBJ1-1 | - | TRBV18 | CASSRQTANTEAFF
TRBJ1-1 | - | TRBV19 | CASRVLPGGSLGEAFF
TRBJ1-5 | few | TRBV29-1 | CSVQRGSDQPQHF
TRBJ2-1 | - | TRBV11-2 | CASSSGTSGSMGNEQFF
TRBJ2-5 | once | TRBV18 | CASSPLHWSQNDRAQTQYF
TRBJ1-2 | - | TRBV5-1 | CASSLVNGPRYDGYTF
TRBJ2-7 | few | TRBV6-4 | CASSGRGYTSGRTYEQYF